This T cell receptor (beta chain) was recovered during a study of blood T cell repertoires in COVID-19 (dated by TCRdb to the early 2020s). General notes on the study: Samples from collaborators originated in the United States, Italy and Spain and spanned both the acute and convalescent phases of COVID-19. The material from the prospective study consisted of cDNA or gDNA derived from T cells, B-cell-depleted T cells, or PBMCs. The dataset comprised deeply sampled blood TCRbeta repertoires from subjects exposed to, actively infected with, or recovered from COVID-19. The repertoires were released in a freely available public database meant as a resource for research on the immune response to SARS-CoV-2. Samples were obtained from the ongoing ImmuneRACE study (first 160 participants) and from some 1,300 subjects provided by 6 global collaborators. Nearly every sample came with metadata listing a de-identified subject ID, COVID-19 status, age in years and sex. Where available, HLA class I and class II types were obtained from metadata supplied by the sample provider rather than from assay-based typing. Results the study describes overall, beyond this receptor: Clinical and demographic metadata were provided uncurated, with the amount varying by source and participant.

Enrolling through a virtual design, the prospective study's participants ranged in age from roughly 18 to 95 years and lived across roughly 24 United States geographic areas. To assign participants to cohorts, the prospective study relied on clinical history that participants themselves reported in a screening survey and a study questionnaire. ImmuneRACE Cohort 3 recovered participants were defined by two consecutive negative NP/OP PCR tests, healthcare professional clearance, or symptom resolution. In the prospective study, whole blood, serum and a nasopharyngeal or oropharyngeal swab were collected from each participant by mobile phlebotomists. Over a roughly 2-month period, participants in the prospective study had the option of providing additional blood draws and questionnaires. Before DNA extraction, blood samples from the prospective study were shipped at room temperature or frozen. Worth noting for this clone: The antigen this receptor binds is unknown. The record has no base qualities; no much larger clone is one base away.

CDR1 and CDR2, looked up from the germline V gene (reference sequence), are SEHNR and FQNEAQ. Taken from cysteine to phenylalanine, the CDR3 has 17 residues. Only CDR3 DNA remains: 51 bases, in frame from the first base. The V end loses 0 bases and the J end loses 4 bases, and a stretch of 18 bases separates them. The immunoSEQ Assay, a bias-controlled multiplex PCR, was used to amplify TCRbeta CDR3 regions from genomic DNA. The paper's processing steps were these. The number of nucleated cells in each sample was estimated from the amplification of reference gene primers within the assay. Sequence reads were collapsed and filtered to measure the absolute abundance of every unique TCRbeta CDR3 rearrangement. Productive Simpson clonality was computed per sample as the square root of Simpson's diversity index over productive rearrangements. In TCRdb, the immuneACCESS table is reduced to in-frame sequences with V and J assigned. These tables do not hold every clone; where another copy was compared, an unresolved V gene accounts for under half, and the others remain unexplained. The V and J calls and clone size were taken over from that table, and D and trimming were inferred from the DNA. The sample includes about 470,000 clones, with about nine tenths observed a single time. The ten most abundant clones make up 0.7% of the sample.

This clonotype was obtained from a woman aged 18-30 years who had recovered from COVID-19. The V and J genes are TRBV7-9 and TRBJ1-2; no D gene call is confident. The material sequenced was PBMCs or T cells enriched from blood (not recorded which). The CDR3 protein: CASSLAGSAVGFYGYTF. The nucleotide sequence is given as TGTGCCAGCAGCTTAGCTGGCTCGGCGGTAGGCTTCTATGGCTACACCTTC. With all but the CDR3 taken from the reference TRBV7-9 and TRBJ1-2 genes, the full variable domain is: DTGVSQNPRHKITKRGQNVTFRCDPISEHNRLYWYRQTLGQGPEFLTYFQNEAQLEKSRLLSDRFSAERPKGSFSTLEIQRTEQGDSAMYLCASSLAGSAVGFYGYTFGSGTRLTVV.